This T cell receptor (beta chain) was observed in a study of CD8 T cells in ankylosing spondylitis listed by TCRdb under 2017. Regarding the complete study: The study profiled T cell receptor beta repertoires in healthy donors and ankylosing spondylitis patients to find disease-linked TCR variants. Peripheral blood was sampled, and synovial fluid was additionally collected from ankylosing spondylitis patients. The whole study cohort included 95 to 130 healthy donors and 25 ankylosing spondylitis patients.

The instrument was an Illumina HiSeq 2500. Quantitative 5'-RACE with molecular barcodes was used to prepare TCR beta libraries. The paper's processing steps were these. To identify disease-linked TCR variants, a new computational method was used, one built on a probabilistic model of VDJ rearrangement. TCRdb trimmed the raw reads at Q25, called clones with MiXCR and kept productive beta chains. One record per CDR3 amino acid sequence lists the most common genes and DNA. Here the V and J calls rest on TCRdb's processing, not on the authors' analysis. The sample table holds about 130,000 distinct CDR3 sequences, of which more than 6.5% were seen once. The top ten clonotypes cover 12% of the sample. The paper's findings and limits, for the study overall: Blood from ankylosing spondylitis patients appeared to be characterized by a TCR beta motif composed of under 10 highly homologous amino acid variants. A CD8+ phenotype was shown by the disease-linked clones, which were found at relatively low frequencies in peripheral blood. Significant enrichment of the disease-linked clones was reported in matched synovial fluid samples from ankylosing spondylitis patients. Some TCR beta motif variants had previously been reported in synovial fluid and blood of reactive arthritis patients, which suggested common disease-initiation mechanisms.

Looking up the germline V gene yields CDR1 SGHRS and CDR2 YFSETQ. From the cysteine up to the phenylalanine, the CDR3 has a length of 13 residues. The sequence is cut down to CDR3 DNA, 39 bases in frame from base 1. Deletion took 4 bases off V and 7 bases off J, with a span of 12 bases between the germline ends. This clonotype was seen many times. This receptor's antigen is unknown. No much larger clone is present one base from it, and per-base qualities are unavailable. The receptor chain draws on TRBV5-1 and TRBJ1-5; a weak D assignment points to TRBD1 (6 bases agree). The sample taken for sequencing was blood, either unsorted or a sorted T cell fraction (not recorded which). This sequence was found in a male donor with ankylosing spondylitis or in good health (not recorded which). CDR3 loop: CASSVEGGQPQHF. The DNA sequence is as follows: TGCGCCAGCAGCGTTGAAGGGGGACAGCCCCAGCATTTT.